Following are 29 T cell receptor beta chains from one sample sequenced in a study of blood T cell repertoires in COVID-19. Profiling relied on immunoSEQ multiplex PCR, and the TCRdb table lists in-frame clones only, not all of them. Among around 330,000 clones listed, around 89% were seen once. Sequenced: PBMCs or T cells enriched from blood (not recorded which). The receptors originated from a woman aged 40 to 50 who had recovered from COVID-19.

CDR3 DNA: TGTGCCAGTAGTATAAACGGACAGGGCTCCTACGAGCAGTACTTC. Protein: CASSINGQGSYEQYF. The chain is built from TRBV19 and TRBJ2-7; 8 nucleotides line up with TRBD1. Germline trimming cut 2 bases from V and 0 bases from J; bases unmatched to any gene: 3. The CDR3 spans 15 residues. The germline V gene has CDR1 LNHDA and CDR2 SQIVND (reference sequence).

This sequence joins TRBV5-4 and TRBJ1-6, with 8 bases matching TRBD1. V gave up 10 bases and J gave up 5 bases; unmatched junction bases: 5. This CDR3 spans 13 amino acids. Germline V gene data show CDR1 as SGHNT and CDR2 as YYREEE (reference sequence). The CDR3 nucleotides read TGTGCCGCAGGGGGCAGAAATAATTCACCCCTCCACTTT. It yields the protein CAAGGRNNSPLHF.

V usage is TRBV4-2 and J usage is TRBJ2-1; 11 bases line up with TRBD2. The CDR3 length is 19 residues. J was trimmed by 0 bases and V by 4 bases; bases with no gene match: 11. Looked up from germline, CDR1 is LGHNA and CDR2 is YNFKEQ. The CDR3 region is CASSPIGTSGSSSYNEQFF. CDR3 bases: TGTGCCAGCAGCCCCATCGGGACTAGCGGATCCAGCTCCTACAATGAGCAGTTCTTC.

This chain connects TRBV7-2 to TRBJ1-3; 7 bases map to TRBD1. CDR1 is SGHTA, CDR2 FQGNSA, per germline. This CDR3 spans 17 amino acids. With V trimmed by 5 bases and J by 0 bases, 10 bases remained unmatched. CDR3 DNA: TGTGCCAGCAGCCCCCGGACAGGCCGTCTCTCTGGAAACACCATATATTTT. This codes for CASSPRTGRLSGNTIYF.

The rearrangement links TRBV3-1 (or the pseudogene TRBV3-2) to TRBJ2-1; D ambiguous. With 0 bases removed from V and 4 bases from J, the gap between germline ends came to 7 bases. CDR3 length: 14 residues. Germline lookup yields CDR1 LGHDT and CDR2 YNNKEL (reference sequence). CDR3 protein: CASSQDGQYNEQFF. Written as DNA, the CDR3 is TGTGCCAGCAGCCAAGATGGTCAGTACAATGAGCAGTTCTTC.

The rearrangement uses TRBV28 and TRBJ1-3, with unresolved D. The CDR3 extends over 10 amino acids. Trimming pared 5 bases from V and 7 bases from J, leaving 3 bases between. Looked up from germline, CDR1 is MDHEN and CDR2 is SYDVKM. CDR3 loop: CASSRNTIYF. The CDR3 nucleotides read TGTGCCAGCAGTCGGAACACCATATATTTT.

V gene TRBV7-9 combines with J gene TRBJ2-5, with 8 bases fitting TRBD1. Germline V gene data show CDR1 as SEHNR and CDR2 as FQNEAQ (reference sequence). Trimming removed 5 bases from V and 2 bases from J; junction bases left unmatched: 7. This CDR3 spans 15 amino acids. CDR3: CASSPGQDQQETQYF. The CDR3 DNA is TGTGCCAGCAGCCCGGGACAGGACCAGCAAGAGACCCAGTACTTC.

The V call is TRBV19, the J call TRBJ1-4, with TRBD1 as a possible D gene (6 bases). The length of the CDR3 is 15 residues. Germline V gene sequence: CDR1 LNHDA, CDR2 SQIVND (reference sequence). Deletions cut 1 base from V and 4 bases from J, with 10 bases between. In DNA form, the CDR3 reads TGTGCCAGTAGTATAGTTGGACAGCTTAATGAAAAACTGTTTTTT. It encodes CASSIVGQLNEKLFF.

This clone has just a few counts. In the same sample, other DNA sequences code for this CDR3. The chain links TRBV7-8 to TRBJ2-3; D gene ambiguous. CDR3 size: 12 residues. The germline CDR1 and CDR2 sequences are SGHVS and FQNEAQ. Trimming left V 5 bases short and J 0 bases short, with 3 bases between. This chain's CDR3 is CASSPSTDTQYF. CDR3 sequence (DNA): TGTGCCAGCAGCCCTAGCACAGATACGCAGTATTTT.

V is TRBV28 and J is TRBJ2-5; 9 positions match TRBD1. The CDR3 spans 13 residues. J was trimmed by 5 bases and V by 10 bases; bases with no gene match: 8. Germline CDR1 and CDR2: MDHEN and SYDVKM. CDR3 sequence (DNA): TGTGCCACGTTGGGACAGGGCTATGAGACCCAGTACTTC. Amino acid sequence: CATLGQGYETQYF.

This chain links TRBV21-1 with TRBJ2-1; whether TRBD2, the table's D call, matches the DNA was not checked. TRBV21-1 is a pseudogene locus. The CDR3 contains 16 residues. CDR3 in amino acids: CASYKRRGGSYNEQFF. The CDR3 DNA sequence: TGTGCCAGCTATAAGAGGCGGGGGGGTTCCTACAATGAGCAGTTCTTC.

The chain has TRBV15 and TRBJ2-1; 8 bases match TRBD1. J was trimmed by 1 base and V by 0 bases; bases with no gene match: 8. The CDR3 runs to 18 residues. Germline V gene lookup returns CDR1 LNHNV and CDR2 YYDKDF (reference sequence). CDR3 nucleotides: TGTGCCACCAGCAGAGATCCCCCAGGGGGCGCATCCTACAATGAGCAGTTCTTC. Translated: CATSRDPPGGASYNEQFF. The full variable domain, rest sourced from reference TRBV15 and TRBJ2-1, is DAMVIQNPRYQVTQFGKPVTLSCSQTLNHNVMYWYQQKSSQAPKLLFHYYDKDFNNEADTPDNFQSRRPNTSFCFLDIRSPGLGDTAMYLCATSRDPPGGASYNEQFFGPGTRLTVL.

The gene calls are TRBV27 and TRBJ1-2; TRBD1 agrees at 9 bases. With V trimmed by 0 bases and J by 5 bases, 10 bases remained unmatched. The CDR3 runs to 17 residues. Germline lookup yields CDR1 MNHEY and CDR2 SMNVEV (reference sequence). The CDR3 DNA reads TGTGCCAGCAGTTTATCTTACCCTCGACAGGGGGATTATGGCTACACCTTC. It is translated as CASSLSYPRQGDYGYTF.

This clone turned up a few times. The chain carries TRBV5-4 and TRBJ1-1, with a possible D match to TRBD1 (5 bases). CDR3 size: 15 residues. With 2 bases removed from V and 0 bases from J, the gap between germline ends came to 11 bases. In germline, CDR1 is SGHNT, CDR2 YYREEE (reference sequence). CDR3 DNA sequence: TGTGCCAGCAGCTTAAGACAGACATTGAACACTGAAGCTTTCTTT. Amino acid sequence: CASSLRQTLNTEAFF.

The gene calls are TRBV24-1 and TRBJ1-5, with unresolved D. The CDR3 runs 14 residues. Trimming took off 4 bases at V and 5 bases at J, with 11 bases between the two ends. Looked up from germline, CDR1 is KGHDR and CDR2 is SFDVKD. CDR3 sequence (DNA): TGTGCCACCAGTGAAGCGGGGAGGGATCAGCCCCAGCATTTT. As protein: CATSEAGRDQPQHF.

This chain joins TRBV11-3 and TRBJ1-3, with D possibly matching TRBD1 (6 bases). Germline CDR1 and CDR2: SGHNT and YENEEA. The CDR3 runs 13 residues. V gave up 8 bases and J gave up 2 bases, with 10 bases separating them. This chain's CDR3 is CASSGAAGNTIYF. CDR3 coding DNA: TGTGCCAGCTCAGGGGCAGCTGGAAACACCATATATTTT.

The J gene is TRBJ2-3, the V gene TRBV29-1; no firm D call. Trimming took off 6 bases at V and 10 bases at J, with 17 bases between the two ends. CDR3 size: 12 residues. Germline V lookup: CDR1 SQVTM, CDR2 ANQGSEA. In DNA, the CDR3 is TGCAGCGTCGCACCTCTATCCCAGGCGCAGTATTTT. The encoded protein is CSVAPLSQAQYF.

The genes are TRBV27 and TRBJ2-7; 8 bases fit TRBD2. Germline CDR1 and CDR2: MNHEY and SMNVEV (reference sequence). With 10 bases clipped from V and 5 bases from J, the junction kept 10 bases outside the gene matches. The CDR3 loop spans 13 amino acids. The DNA for the CDR3 is TGTGCCACCTCCTCGGGACTAGAGAACGAGCAGTACTTC. This encodes CATSSGLENEQYF.

The rearrangement joins TRBV19 to TRBJ1-3; no clear D. The CDR3 spans 13 residues. V shed 2 bases and J shed 3 bases, with 5 bases lying between them. Germline loops: CDR1 LNHDA, CDR2 SQIVND (reference sequence). The DNA for the CDR3 is TGTGCCAGTAGTATATTTCTTGGAAACACCATATATTTT. Translating it yields CASSIFLGNTIYF.

The J gene is TRBJ2-7, the V gene TRBV4-1; 10 bases match TRBD2. Germline V lookup: CDR1 MGHRA, CDR2 YSYEKL. V dropped 4 bases and J dropped 0; count of bases not matched to a gene: 3. The CDR3 consists of 15 residues. CDR3 nucleotide sequence: TGCGCCAGCAGCCGGACTAGCGGCAACTCCTACGAGCAGTACTTC. This translates into CASSRTSGNSYEQYF.

In its sample, this clone was seen once. The chain has TRBV4-3 and TRBJ2-7; TRBD1 matches 8 bases. The CDR3 totals 14 residues. J gave up 5 bases and V 0 bases, and 3 bases lay outside the gene matches. Germline V gene data show CDR1 as LGHNA and CDR2 as YSLEER. This chain's CDR3 is CASSQDRGQNEQYF. CDR3 nucleotides: TGCGCCAGCAGCCAAGACAGGGGGCAGAACGAGCAGTACTTC.

V and J are TRBV6-5 and TRBJ2-3; 10 bases align to TRBD1. Germline CDR1 is MNHEY and CDR2 is SVGAGI. The CDR3 sequence is 13 residues long. The J segment lost 5 bases and the V segment lost 10 bases, leaving 6 bases of the junction unmatched. CDR3 protein: CATGQGVLDTQYF. In nucleotides, the CDR3 is TGTGCCACCGGACAGGGGGTATTAGATACGCAGTATTTT.

The chain joins TRBV4-3 to TRBJ2-3; 9 bases map to TRBD2. The J segment lost 8 bases and the V segment lost 6 bases, leaving 12 bases of the junction unmatched. Germline V gene data show CDR1 as LGHNA and CDR2 as YSLEER. This CDR3 is built from 15 residues. The CDR3 loop is CASSADRGSGGTQYF. Here the CDR3 DNA reads TGCGCCAGCAGTGCCGATAGGGGTAGCGGGGGTACGCAGTATTTT.

This chain uses TRBV11-1 with TRBJ2-1; 8 bases match TRBD2. With 3 bases clipped from V and 6 bases from J, the junction kept 4 bases outside the gene matches. Germline CDR1 SGHAT, CDR2 FQDESV (reference sequence). The CDR3 runs to 14 residues. Written as DNA, the CDR3 is TGTGCCAGCAGCTTCGGACTAGCAGGCAATGAGCAGTTCTTC. Protein: CASSFGLAGNEQFF.

This rearrangement joins TRBV2 to TRBJ1-5; 7 bases are a match to TRBD1. V was pared by 4 bases and J by 5 bases, with 5 bases of the junction left unmatched. The CDR3 has 14 amino acids. Germline lookup yields CDR1 SNHLY and CDR2 FYNNEI. The CDR3, as DNA: TGTGCCAGCAGTGGCGAGGGGGCATATCAGCCCCAGCATTTT. Translated, it gives CASSGEGAYQPQHF.

V and J are TRBV19 and TRBJ2-2, with D perhaps matching TRBD1 (5 bases). CDR3 size: 14 residues. V lost 6 bases, J lost 2 bases, and 10 bases lay in between. The germline V gene has CDR1 LNHDA and CDR2 SQIVND (reference sequence). Here the CDR3 reads CASRRDRNTGELFF. The CDR3 region has the DNA TGTGCCAGTAGACGAGACAGAAACACCGGGGAGCTGTTTTTT.

CDR3 in DNA: TGTGCCAGCAGCCGACAGGGGTCCGAGCAGTACTTC. Translated, it gives CASSRQGSEQYF. The chain couples TRBV27 to TRBJ2-7, with 8 bases aligning to TRBD1. In germline, CDR1 is MNHEY, CDR2 SMNVEV (reference sequence). V lost 6 bases, J lost 6 bases, and 4 bases stayed unmatched. The CDR3 covers 12 residues.

The chain recombines TRBV6-5 with TRBJ1-1; D not resolved. CDR1 and CDR2 (germline): MNHEY, SVGAGI. The CDR3 extends over 15 amino acids. V was cut by 5 bases and J by 0 bases, with 13 bases left in between. DNA of the CDR3: TGTGCCAGCAGTCCACGAGGGTCCATGAACACTGAAGCTTTCTTT. Protein: CASSPRGSMNTEAFF.

The CDR3 DNA reads TGTGCCAGCAGCCGAGCCCCCAGGGTACAAGAGACCCAGTACTTC. Its protein product is CASSRAPRVQETQYF. The chain uses TRBV6-5 and TRBJ2-5; TRBD1 might be the D (5 bases). This CDR3 comprises 15 residues. Trimming removed 6 bases from V and 2 bases from J, with 16 bases in between. CDR1 is MNHEY and CDR2 is SVGAGI in the germline V gene.